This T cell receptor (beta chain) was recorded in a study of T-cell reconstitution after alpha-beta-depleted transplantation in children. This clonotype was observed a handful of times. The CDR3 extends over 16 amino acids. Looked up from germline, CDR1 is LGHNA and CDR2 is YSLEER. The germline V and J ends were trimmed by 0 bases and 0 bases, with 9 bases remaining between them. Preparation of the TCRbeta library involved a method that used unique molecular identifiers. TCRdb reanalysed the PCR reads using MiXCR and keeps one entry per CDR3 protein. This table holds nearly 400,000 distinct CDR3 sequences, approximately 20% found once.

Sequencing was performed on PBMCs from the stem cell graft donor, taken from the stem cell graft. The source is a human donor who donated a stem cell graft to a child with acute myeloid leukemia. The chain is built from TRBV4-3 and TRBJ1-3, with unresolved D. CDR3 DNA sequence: TGCGCCAGCAGCCAAGATCGAATAGACTCTGGAAACACCATATATTTT. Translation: CASSQDRIDSGNTIYF.